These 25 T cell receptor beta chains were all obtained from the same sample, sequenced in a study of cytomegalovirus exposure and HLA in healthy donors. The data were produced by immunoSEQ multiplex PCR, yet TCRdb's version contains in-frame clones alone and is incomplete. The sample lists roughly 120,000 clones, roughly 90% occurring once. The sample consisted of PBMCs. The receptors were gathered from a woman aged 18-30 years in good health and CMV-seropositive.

The CDR3 sequence: CAISDVPGQGALEQYF. The CDR3 DNA follows: TGTGCCATCAGTGACGTCCCGGGACAGGGGGCGCTCGAGCAGTACTTC. The J gene is TRBJ2-7, the V gene TRBV10-3; TRBD1 agrees at 12 bases. In germline, CDR1 is ENHRY, CDR2 SYGVKD. J was trimmed by 6 bases and V by 3 bases; bases with no gene match: 9. The CDR3 totals 16 residues.

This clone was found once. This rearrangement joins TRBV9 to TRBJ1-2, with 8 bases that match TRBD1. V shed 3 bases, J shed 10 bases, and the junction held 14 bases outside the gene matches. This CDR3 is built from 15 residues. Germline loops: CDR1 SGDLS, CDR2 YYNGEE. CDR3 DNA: TGTGCCAGCAGCGGCAAACAGGGGGTCCACTTTGACTACACCTTC. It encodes CASSGKQGVHFDYTF.

The CDR3 here is CASSLGYGTETYEQYF. CDR3 nucleotide sequence: TGCGCCAGCAGCTTGGGCTACGGGACAGAAACCTACGAGCAGTACTTC. The chain couples TRBV5-1 to TRBJ2-7, with 7 bases identical to TRBD1. There are 16 residues in the CDR3. V dropped 0 bases and J dropped 2; count of bases not matched to a gene: 8. CDR1 is SGHRS, CDR2 YFSETQ, per germline.

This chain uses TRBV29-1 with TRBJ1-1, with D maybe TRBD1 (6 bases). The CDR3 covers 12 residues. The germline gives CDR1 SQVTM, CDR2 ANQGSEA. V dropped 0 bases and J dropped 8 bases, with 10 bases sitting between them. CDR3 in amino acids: CSVEDGGPEAFF. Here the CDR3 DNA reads TGCAGCGTTGAAGATGGGGGCCCCGAAGCTTTCTTT.

This chain's CDR3 is CASSPGQGTEAFF. The CDR3 DNA reads TGTGCCAGCAGCCCTGGACAGGGCACTGAAGCTTTCTTT. V usage is TRBV9 and J usage is TRBJ1-1; 8 bases line up with TRBD1. Germline assignment: CDR1 SGDLS and CDR2 YYNGEE. CDR3 length: 13 amino acids. The V gene end was trimmed by 4 bases and the J gene end by 4 bases; junction bases not matched to a gene: 3.

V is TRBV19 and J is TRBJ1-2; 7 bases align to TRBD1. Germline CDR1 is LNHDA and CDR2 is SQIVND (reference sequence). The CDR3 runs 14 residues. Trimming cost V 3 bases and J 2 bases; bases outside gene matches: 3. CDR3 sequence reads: CASSMDRRNYGYTF. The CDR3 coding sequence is TGTGCCAGTAGTATGGACAGGAGAAACTATGGCTACACCTTC.

CDR3 in DNA: TGTGCCAGCAGTCACGAACTGGGCGGGAGTTCGGATACGCAGTATTTT. It specifies CASSHELGGSSDTQYF. This chain connects TRBV25-1 to TRBJ2-3, with 7 bases lining up with TRBD2. Germline V CDR1 and CDR2: MGHDK, SYGVNS. V was pared by 5 bases and J by 6 bases, with 14 bases of the junction left unmatched. The length of the CDR3 is 16 residues.

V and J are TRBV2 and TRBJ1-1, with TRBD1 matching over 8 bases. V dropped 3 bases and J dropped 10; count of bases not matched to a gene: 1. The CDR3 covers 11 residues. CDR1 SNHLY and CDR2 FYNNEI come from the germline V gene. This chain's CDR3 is CASSDTGGAFF. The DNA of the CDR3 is TGTGCCAGCAGTGACACAGGGGGAGCTTTCTTT.

CDR3 in amino acids: CASSGGGEKTQYF. In nucleotides, the CDR3 is TGTGCCAGCAGTGGAGGGGGGGAAAAGACCCAGTACTTC. V gene TRBV2 combines with J gene TRBJ2-5, with D possibly matching TRBD2 (7 bases). This CDR3 spans 13 amino acids. Trimming took 4 bases from V and 6 from J, leaving 12 bases between them. The germline CDR1 and CDR2 sequences are SNHLY and FYNNEI.

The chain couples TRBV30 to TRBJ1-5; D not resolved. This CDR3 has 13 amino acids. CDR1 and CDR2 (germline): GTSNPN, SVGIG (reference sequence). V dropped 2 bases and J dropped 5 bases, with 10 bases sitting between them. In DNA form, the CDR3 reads TGTGCCTGGAGTCCCGGCCGGGATCAGCCCCAGCATTTT. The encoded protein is CAWSPGRDQPQHF.

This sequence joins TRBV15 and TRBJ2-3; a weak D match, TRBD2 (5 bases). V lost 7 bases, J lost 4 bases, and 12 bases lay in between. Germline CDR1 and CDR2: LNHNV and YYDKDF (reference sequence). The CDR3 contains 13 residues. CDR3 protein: CATKRGLADTQYF. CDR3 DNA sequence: TGTGCCACCAAGCGCGGGTTGGCAGATACGCAGTATTTT.

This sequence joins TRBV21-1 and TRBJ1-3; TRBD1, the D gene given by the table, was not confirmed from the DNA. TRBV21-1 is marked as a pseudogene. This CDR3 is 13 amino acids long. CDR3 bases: TGTGCCAGCAGCCCCAGGTGGGACAGGTCCATATATTTT. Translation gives CASSPRWDRSIYF.

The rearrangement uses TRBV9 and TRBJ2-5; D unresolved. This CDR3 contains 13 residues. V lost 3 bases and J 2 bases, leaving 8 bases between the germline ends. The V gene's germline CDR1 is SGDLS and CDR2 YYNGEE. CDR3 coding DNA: TGTGCCAGCAGCGCGGGTCAGCAAGAGACCCAGTACTTC. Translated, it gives CASSAGQQETQYF.

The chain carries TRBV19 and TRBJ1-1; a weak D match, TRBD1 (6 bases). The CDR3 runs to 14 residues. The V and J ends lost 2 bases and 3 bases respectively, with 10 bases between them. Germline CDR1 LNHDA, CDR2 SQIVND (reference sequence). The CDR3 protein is CASSIQGLDTEAFF. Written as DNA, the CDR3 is TGTGCCAGTAGTATACAGGGGTTGGACACTGAAGCTTTCTTT.

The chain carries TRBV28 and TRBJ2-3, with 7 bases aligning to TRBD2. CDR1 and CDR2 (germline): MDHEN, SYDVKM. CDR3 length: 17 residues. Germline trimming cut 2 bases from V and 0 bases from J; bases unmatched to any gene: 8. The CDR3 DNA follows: TGTGCCAGCAGTTTAGGGGGAGGGCGATTTAGCACAGATACGCAGTATTTT. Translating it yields CASSLGGGRFSTDTQYF. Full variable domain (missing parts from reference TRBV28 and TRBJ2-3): DVKVTQSSRYLVKRTGEKVFLECVQDMDHENMFWYRQDPGLGLRLIYFSYDVKMKEKGDIPEGYSVSREKKERFSLILESASTNQTSMYLCASSLGGGRFSTDTQYFGPGTRLTVL.

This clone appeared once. CDR3 in DNA: TGTGCCAGCAGCGAGCGGGGGGCTTTCACAGATACGCAGTATTTT. Protein product: CASSERGAFTDTQYF. The rearrangement uses TRBV6-1 and TRBJ2-3; 9 nucleotides match TRBD2. Germline CDR1 and CDR2: MNHNS and SASEGT. V trimming: 6 bases; J trimming: 2 bases; junction bases outside the gene matches: 6. The CDR3 is 15 amino acids.

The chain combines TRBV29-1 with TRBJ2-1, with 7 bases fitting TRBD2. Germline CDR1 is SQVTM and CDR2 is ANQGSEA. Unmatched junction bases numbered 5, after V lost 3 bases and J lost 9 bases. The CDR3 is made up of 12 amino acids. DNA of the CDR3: TGCAGCGTTGAGGGCGGGAGTCCTGAGCAGTTCTTC. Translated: CSVEGGSPEQFF.

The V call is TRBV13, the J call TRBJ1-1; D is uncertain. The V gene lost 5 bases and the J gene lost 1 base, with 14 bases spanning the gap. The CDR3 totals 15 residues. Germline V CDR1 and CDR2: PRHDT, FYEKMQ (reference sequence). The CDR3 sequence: CASSKDRGWNTEAFF. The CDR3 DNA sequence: TGTGCCAGCAGCAAAGACCGGGGTTGGAACACTGAAGCTTTCTTT.

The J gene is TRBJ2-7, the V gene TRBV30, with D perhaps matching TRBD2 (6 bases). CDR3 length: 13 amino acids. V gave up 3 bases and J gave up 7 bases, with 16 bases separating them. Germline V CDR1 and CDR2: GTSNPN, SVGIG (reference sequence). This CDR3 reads CAWSRAGIGEQYF. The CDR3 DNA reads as TGTGCCTGGAGCCGGGCGGGGATAGGGGAGCAGTACTTC. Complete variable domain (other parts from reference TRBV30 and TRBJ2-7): SQTIHQWPATLVQPVGSPLSLECTVEGTSNPNLYWYRQAAGRGLQLLFYSVGIGQISSEVPQNLSASRPQDRQFILSSKKLLLSDSGFYLCAWSRAGIGEQYFGPGTRLTVT.

The CDR3 nucleotides are TGTGCCAGCAGCGAAGGGCTAGCGAGGGCCTACGAGCAGTACTTC. This encodes CASSEGLARAYEQYF. The rearrangement links TRBV7-8 to TRBJ2-7, with a tentative D call TRBD2 (6 bases). Trimming removed 5 bases from V and 2 bases from J, with 16 bases in between. CDR1 is SGHVS and CDR2 is FQNEAQ in the germline V gene. The CDR3 loop spans 15 amino acids.

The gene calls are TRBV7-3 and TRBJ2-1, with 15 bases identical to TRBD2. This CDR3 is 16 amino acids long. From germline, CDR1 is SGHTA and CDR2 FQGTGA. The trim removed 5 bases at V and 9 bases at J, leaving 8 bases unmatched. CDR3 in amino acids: CASSTRTSGRGGEQFF. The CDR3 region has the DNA TGTGCCAGCAGCACCCGGACTAGCGGGAGGGGTGGTGAGCAGTTCTTC. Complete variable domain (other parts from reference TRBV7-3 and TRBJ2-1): GAGVSQTPSNKVTEKGKYVELRCDPISGHTALYWYRQSLGQGPEFLIYFQGTGAADDSGLPNDRFFAVRPEGSVSTLKIQRTERGDSAVYLCASSTRTSGRGGEQFFGPGTRLTVL.

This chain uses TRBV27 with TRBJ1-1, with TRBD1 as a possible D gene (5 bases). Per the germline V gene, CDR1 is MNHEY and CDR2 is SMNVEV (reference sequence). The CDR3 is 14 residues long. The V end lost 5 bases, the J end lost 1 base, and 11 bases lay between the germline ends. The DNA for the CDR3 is TGTGCCAGCAGTCAAAGGGGCAGGAACACTGAAGCTTTCTTT. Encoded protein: CASSQRGRNTEAFF.

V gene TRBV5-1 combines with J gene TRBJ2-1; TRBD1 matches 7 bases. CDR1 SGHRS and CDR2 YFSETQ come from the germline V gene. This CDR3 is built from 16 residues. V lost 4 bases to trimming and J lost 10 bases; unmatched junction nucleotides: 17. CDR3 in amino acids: CASSPTHSLTGHEQFF. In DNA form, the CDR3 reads TGCGCCAGCAGCCCCACTCACTCCCTGACAGGGCACGAGCAGTTCTTC.

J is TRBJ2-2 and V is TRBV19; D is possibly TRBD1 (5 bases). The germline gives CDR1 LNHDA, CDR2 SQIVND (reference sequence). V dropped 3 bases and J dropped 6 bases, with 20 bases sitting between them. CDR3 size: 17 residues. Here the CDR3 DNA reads TGTGCCAGTAGTATCGGAAGTGCTAGGGGCCGGGCCGGGGAGCTGTTTTTT. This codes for CASSIGSARGRAGELFF.

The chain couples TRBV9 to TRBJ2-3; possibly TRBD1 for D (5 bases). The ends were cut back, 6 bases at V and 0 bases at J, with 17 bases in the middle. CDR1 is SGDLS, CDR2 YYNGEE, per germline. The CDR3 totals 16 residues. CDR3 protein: CASTKLGHTSTDTQYF. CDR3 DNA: TGTGCCAGCACCAAATTAGGACATACTAGCACAGATACGCAGTATTTT.